Each of the 12 T cell receptor beta chains below was sequenced from the same sample in a study of T cell repertoires in cytomegalovirus infection. Their cognate antigens are unknown. A single record per CDR3 protein comes from TCRdb applying MiXCR to the reads. The sample carries some 800,000 distinct CDR3 sequences, 29% recorded once. The sample in question was cultured CD8+ T cells from PBMCs, obtained from culture after CMV antigen stimulation. The receptor set was obtained from a human donor in good health (CMV status not recorded). Some clones in this sample may be carry-over from other donors' samples.

This clonotype showed up just a few times. The J gene is TRBJ2-1, the V gene TRBV6-2 or TRBV6-3; tentatively, D is TRBD2 (5 bases). This CDR3 has 13 amino acids. V lost 0 bases and J lost 9, with 9 bases in between. Germline-derived CDR1 and CDR2 are MNHEY and SVGEGT. As DNA, the CDR3 is TGTGCCAGCAGTTACTCATGGACTGCTGAGCAGTTCTTC. Residues: CASSYSWTAEQFF.

The V gene is TRBV7-4, the J gene TRBJ2-5; 9 positions match TRBD1. This CDR3 is built from 16 residues. The germline gives CDR1 SGHVT, CDR2 SQSDAQ. Unmatched junction bases numbered 7, after V lost 5 bases and J lost 0 bases. CDR3 in DNA: TGTGCCAGCAGCCCCCGGACAGGGGATTACCAAGAGACCCAGTACTTC. It is translated as CASSPRTGDYQETQYF.

This clonotype occurred a few times. This chain joins TRBV12-3 or TRBV12-4 and TRBJ1-2, with 7 positions matching TRBD1. With V trimmed by 4 bases and J by 4 bases, 12 bases remained unmatched. The CDR3 spans 16 residues. The CDR3 bases are TGTGCCAGCAGTTACGACTTGACAGGGTGGGGCTATGGCTACACCTTC. The encoded protein is CASSYDLTGWGYGYTF.

The CDR3 loop is CASSSSSGGLNQPQHF. CDR3 DNA: TGTGCCAGCAGTTCTTCTTCAGGGGGGCTCAATCAGCCCCAGCATTTT. The chain joins TRBV28 to TRBJ1-5, with 7 bases aligning to TRBD1. The trim removed 4 bases at V and 3 bases at J, leaving 9 bases unmatched. Germline CDR1 reads MDHEN; CDR2 reads SYDVKM. This CDR3 spans 16 amino acids. Full variable domain (remainder filled in from reference TRBV28 and TRBJ1-5): DVKVTQSSRYLVKRTGEKVFLECVQDMDHENMFWYRQDPGLGLRLIYFSYDVKMKEKGDIPEGYSVSREKKERFSLILESASTNQTSMYLCASSSSSGGLNQPQHFGDGTRLSIL.

The genes are TRBV27 and TRBJ1-1; 8 bases fit TRBD1. This CDR3 is 14 amino acids long. Germline V lookup: CDR1 MNHEY, CDR2 SMNVEV (reference sequence). J gave up 7 bases and V 5 bases, and 9 bases lay outside the gene matches. The CDR3 DNA sequence: TGTGCCAGCAGTCCAAGACAGGGGAGGGATGAAGCTTTCTTT. Its protein is CASSPRQGRDEAFF.

This clonotype was detected a few times. The chain is built from TRBV7-9 and TRBJ2-5; D is unresolved. The CDR3 consists of 12 residues. Germline V gene data show CDR1 as SEHNR and CDR2 as FQNEAQ (reference sequence). Trimming stripped 1 base from V and 7 bases from J, with 7 bases between. The CDR3 sequence is CASSLGLRTQYF. CDR3 DNA: TGTGCCAGCAGCTTAGGGCTAAGGACCCAGTACTTC. The complete variable domain, with remaining parts taken from reference TRBV7-9 and TRBJ2-5, reads DTGVSQNPRHKITKRGQNVTFRCDPISEHNRLYWYRQTLGQGPEFLTYFQNEAQLEKSRLLSDRFSAERPKGSFSTLEIQRTEQGDSAMYLCASSLGLRTQYFGPGTRLLVL.

The CDR3 here is CASSSSGTGVQPQHF. The CDR3 DNA reads TGTGCCAGCAGTTCCTCCGGGACAGGGGTTCAGCCCCAGCATTTT. The rearrangement uses TRBV12-3 or TRBV12-4 and TRBJ1-5; 10 bases align to TRBD1. The CDR3 has 15 amino acids. V lost 4 bases and J lost 6; bases outside the gene matches: 6.

This chain links TRBV7-6 with TRBJ2-2; TRBD1 aligns across 10 bases. In germline, CDR1 is SGHVS, CDR2 FNYEAQ. The CDR3 covers 15 residues. Trimming removed 5 bases from V and 3 bases from J; junction bases left unmatched: 3. The CDR3 is CASSAGTGDTGELFF. In DNA form, the CDR3 reads TGTGCCAGCAGCGCCGGGACAGGGGACACCGGGGAGCTGTTTTTT.

J is TRBJ2-3 and V is TRBV7-6; D may be TRBD2 (5 bases). This CDR3 comprises 17 residues. V was shortened by 5 bases and J by 1 base, with 19 bases between the two germline ends. CDR1 SGHVS and CDR2 FNYEAQ come from the germline V gene. As DNA, the CDR3 is TGTGCCAGCAGCGCCAGAGGGTCCTACGAGGGCACAGATACGCAGTATTTT. This gives the protein CASSARGSYEGTDTQYF.

The rearrangement links TRBV20-1 to TRBJ1-2, with unresolved D. The CDR3 sequence is 11 residues long. The ends were cut back, 3 bases at V and 3 bases at J, with 5 bases in the middle. CDR1 and CDR2 (germline): DFQATT, SNEGSKA (reference sequence). CDR3 loop: CSASQDYGYTF. CDR3 sequence (DNA): TGCAGTGCTAGTCAGGACTATGGCTACACCTTC.

V gene TRBV10-3 combines with J gene TRBJ2-3, with D perhaps matching TRBD1 or TRBD2 (5 bases each). The ends were cut back, 4 bases at V and 4 bases at J, with 18 bases in the middle. Germline assignment: CDR1 ENHRY and CDR2 SYGVKD. The CDR3 extends over 16 amino acids. As DNA, the CDR3 is TGTGCCATCAGTGTATTCGGGGACGATCCCCCAGATACGCAGTATTTT. It codes for CAISVFGDDPPDTQYF.

This chain joins TRBV19 and TRBJ1-1, with D possibly being TRBD1 (5 bases). The length of the CDR3 is 14 residues. Trimming left V 7 bases short and J 6 bases short, with 18 bases between. Germline lookup yields CDR1 LNHDA and CDR2 SQIVND (reference sequence). This CDR3 reads CASNPIWGIPEAFF. The CDR3, as DNA: TGTGCCAGTAACCCTATTTGGGGGATACCTGAAGCTTTCTTT.